This T cell receptor beta chain emerged from a study of cytomegalovirus exposure and HLA in healthy donors. At the level of the study: The early release's HLA-typed donors yielded 65 million to 85 million unique TCRs.

Notes on this clone: Its antigen is not known.

CDR3 size: 16 residues. Germline loops: CDR1 SGHRS, CDR2 YFSETQ. The junction had 6 bases not matched to a gene; V was cut back by 4 bases and J by 0 bases. Study results and limitations: CMV antigen specificity of a few CMV-associated chains was confirmed in vitro. Cytomegalovirus association was assigned to about 150 TCR beta chains. One variant, a missense change in DCLRE1C, was linked in a later analysis to TCR beta V- and J-gene trimming.

The PCR was carried out with 60 Vbeta primers and 13 Jbeta primers. TCRdb's copy holds only in-frame clones and misses some; the assay was immunoSEQ multiplex PCR. The sample lists under 200,000 clones, roughly 80% occurring once. The clonotype originates from a girl aged 2 to 9 in good health and CMV-seropositive. Sequencing was done on a sample of PBMCs. This chain uses TRBV5-1 with TRBJ2-2, with 7 nucleotides matching TRBD1. CDR3 loop: CASSPWTGTNTGELFF. Written as DNA, the CDR3 is TGCGCCAGCAGCCCGTGGACAGGAACGAACACCGGGGAGCTGTTTTTT.